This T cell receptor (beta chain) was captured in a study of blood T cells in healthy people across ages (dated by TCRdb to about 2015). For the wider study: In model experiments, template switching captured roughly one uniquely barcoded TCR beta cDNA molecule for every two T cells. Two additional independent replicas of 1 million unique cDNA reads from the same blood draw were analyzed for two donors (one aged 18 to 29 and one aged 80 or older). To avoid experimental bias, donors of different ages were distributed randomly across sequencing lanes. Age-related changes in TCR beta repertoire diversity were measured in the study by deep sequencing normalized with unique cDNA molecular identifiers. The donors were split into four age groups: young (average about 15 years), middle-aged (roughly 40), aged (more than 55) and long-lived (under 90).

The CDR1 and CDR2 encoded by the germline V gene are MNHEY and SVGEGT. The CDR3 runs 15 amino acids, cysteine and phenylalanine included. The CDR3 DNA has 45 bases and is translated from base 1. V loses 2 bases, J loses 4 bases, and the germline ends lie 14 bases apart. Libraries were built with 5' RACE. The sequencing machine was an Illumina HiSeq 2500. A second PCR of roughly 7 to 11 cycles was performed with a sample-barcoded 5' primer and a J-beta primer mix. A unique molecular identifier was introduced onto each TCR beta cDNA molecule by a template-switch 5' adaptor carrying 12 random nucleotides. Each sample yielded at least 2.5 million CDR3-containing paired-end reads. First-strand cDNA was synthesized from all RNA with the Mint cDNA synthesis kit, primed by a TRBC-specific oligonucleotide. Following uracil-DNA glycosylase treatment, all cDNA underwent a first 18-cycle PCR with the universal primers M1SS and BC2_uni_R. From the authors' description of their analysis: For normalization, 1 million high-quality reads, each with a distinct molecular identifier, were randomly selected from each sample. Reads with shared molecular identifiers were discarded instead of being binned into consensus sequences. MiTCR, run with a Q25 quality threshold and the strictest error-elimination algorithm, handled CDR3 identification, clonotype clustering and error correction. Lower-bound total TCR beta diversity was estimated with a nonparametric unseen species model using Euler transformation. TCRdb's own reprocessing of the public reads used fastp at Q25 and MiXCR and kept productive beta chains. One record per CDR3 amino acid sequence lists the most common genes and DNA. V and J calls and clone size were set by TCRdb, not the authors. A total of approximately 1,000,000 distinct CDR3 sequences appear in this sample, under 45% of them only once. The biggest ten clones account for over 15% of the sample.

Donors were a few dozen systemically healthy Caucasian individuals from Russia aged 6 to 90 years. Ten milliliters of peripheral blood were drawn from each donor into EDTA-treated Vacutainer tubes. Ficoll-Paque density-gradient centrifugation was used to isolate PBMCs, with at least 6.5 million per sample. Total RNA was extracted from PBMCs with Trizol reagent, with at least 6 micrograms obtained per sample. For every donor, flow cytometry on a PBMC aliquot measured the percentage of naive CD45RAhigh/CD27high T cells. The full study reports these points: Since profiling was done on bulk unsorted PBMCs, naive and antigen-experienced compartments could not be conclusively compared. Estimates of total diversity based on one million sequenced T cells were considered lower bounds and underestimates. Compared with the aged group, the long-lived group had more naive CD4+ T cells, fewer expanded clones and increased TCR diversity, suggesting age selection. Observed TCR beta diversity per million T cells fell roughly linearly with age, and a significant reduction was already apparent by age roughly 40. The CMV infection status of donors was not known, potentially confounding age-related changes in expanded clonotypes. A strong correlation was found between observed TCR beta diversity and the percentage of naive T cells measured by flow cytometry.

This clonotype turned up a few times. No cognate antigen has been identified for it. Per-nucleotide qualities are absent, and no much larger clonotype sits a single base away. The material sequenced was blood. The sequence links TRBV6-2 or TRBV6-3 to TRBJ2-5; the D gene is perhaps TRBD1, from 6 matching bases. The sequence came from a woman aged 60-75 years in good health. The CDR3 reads CASSYRTGIRETQYF. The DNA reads TGTGCCAGCAGTTACCGCACAGGGATCCGAGAGACCCAGTACTTC.